This TCR beta chain comes out of a study of post-analysis software for immune sequencing data. Study-wide results and caveats: Compared with controls, patients had more of about 5 TRBV segments, including TRBV5-6, TRBV5-1 and TRBV20-1. The F measure placed samples prepared in the same batch into strongly shared clusters. Controls showed significantly higher normalized Chao1 diversity than did multiple sclerosis patients.

Built from TCR beta cDNA, the libraries had unique molecular identifiers in them. Each CDR3 protein gets one entry after TCRdb re-called the PCR reads with MiXCR. Found here are about 540,000 distinct CDR3 sequences, around a third of them singletons; the top ten hold under 7%. A note on this clonotype: Its target is not known.

The CDR3 covers 17 residues. Trimming stripped 2 bases from V and 9 bases from J, with 24 bases between. The germline gives CDR1 SGHRS, CDR2 YFSETQ. The chain uses TRBV5-1 and TRBJ2-1, with D perhaps TRBD1 (8 bases). The TCR originated in a girl aged 2-17 years with multiple sclerosis. Specimen: blood. CDR3 in amino acids: CASSLISLGQGGGEQFF. CDR3 nucleotide sequence: TGCGCCAGCAGCTTAATCAGCCTAGGACAGGGAGGGGGTGAGCAGTTCTTC.